The entry that follows covers one T cell receptor (beta chain) sequence. The table came from immunoSEQ multiplex PCR; TCRdb's copy has only in-frame clones and leaves some out. The data hold some 150,000 clones, with about 92% observed a single time. CDR1 and CDR2 (germline): SGHNT, YENEEA. The length of the CDR3 is 14 residues. V was trimmed by 3 bases and J by 0 bases, leaving 8 bases between them. The data derive from a study of T cell responses to AZD1222 COVID-19 vaccine. The chain is built from TRBV11-3 and TRBJ2-5; unclear D gene. This TCR derives from an adult in good health. Sequenced here: peripheral blood, sampled on day 0 of AZD1222 vaccination. The CDR3 DNA is TGTGCCAGCAGCTTTGACTTGTACCAAGAGACCCAGTACTTC. Translation gives CASSFDLYQETQYF.